The 14 T cell receptor beta chains in this list originate from one sample, sequenced in a study of T cells in Graves' hyperthyroidism and ophthalmopathy. Authors of the study amplified TCR beta CDR3 regions from RNA transcripts. HTBI primers were used for first-round RT-PCR of the TCR CDR3. TCRdb reprocessed the multiplex PCR reads via MiXCR and lists one record per CDR3 protein. Among hundreds of thousands of distinct CDR3 sequences listed, more than 30% were seen once. The sequenced sample was blood. All receptors derive from a man younger than 35 with Graves' hyperthyroidism.

The chain is built from TRBV12-3 or TRBV12-4 and TRBJ2-2; 9 bases are shared with TRBD1. The CDR3 loop spans 14 amino acids. V shed 4 bases and J 5 bases; nucleotides not matched to a gene: 2. The CDR3 DNA is TGTGCCAGCAGTTACGGGACAGGGACCGGGGAGCTGTTTTTT. This encodes CASSYGTGTGELFF.

The chain recombines TRBV7-2 with TRBJ2-7; D may match TRBD1 or TRBD2 (5 bases each). CDR1 is SGHTA, CDR2 FQGNSA, per germline. Trimming took 1 base from V and 2 from J, leaving 15 bases between them. This CDR3 comprises 16 residues. CDR3 loop: CASSLEGSPFPYEQYF. The CDR3 DNA follows: TGTGCCAGCAGCTTAGAGGGGAGCCCTTTTCCCTACGAGCAGTACTTC.

About this clonotype: Its ends do not fully match the called genes, so a read error is possible. V gene TRBV10-3 combines with J gene TRBJ2-5; D tentatively fits TRBD1 or TRBD2 (5 bases each). Germline assignment: CDR1 ENHRY and CDR2 SYGVKD. The CDR3 length is 11 residues. CDR3 residues: CAIREKGTQHF. CDR3 coding DNA: TGTGCCATCAGGGAGAAGGGGACCCAGCACTTC.

This clonotype has a count of ten or more. The V and J genes are TRBV2 and TRBJ1-1, with 8 bases that match TRBD1. The V gene end was trimmed by 7 bases and the J gene end by 5 bases; junction bases not matched to a gene: 9. The germline V gene encodes CDR1 SNHLY and CDR2 FYNNEI. The CDR3 length is 14 residues. In nucleotides, the CDR3 is TGTGCCAGCACCCCCTACAGGGGGAGGACTGAAGCTTTCTTT. This codes for CASTPYRGRTEAFF. The complete variable domain, with remaining parts taken from reference TRBV2 and TRBJ1-1, reads EPEVTQTPSHQVTQMGQEVILRCVPISNHLYFYWYRQILGQKVEFLVSFYNNEISEKSEIFDDQFSVERPDGSNFTLKIRSTKLEDSAMYFCASTPYRGRTEAFFGQGTRLTVV.

About this clonotype: A much larger clone is a single base away; this may be a read error. Since no conserved phenylalanine or tryptophan closes the CDR3, a read error is the likely cause. The V and J genes are TRBV7-9 and TRBJ2-5, with 7 bases lining up with TRBD1. The junction had 5 bases not matched to a gene; V was cut back by 1 base and J by 6 bases. The CDR3 contains 14 residues. In germline, CDR1 is SEHNR, CDR2 FQNEAQ (reference sequence). CDR3 coding DNA: TGTGCCAGCAGCTTAGTAACAGGGGCACAGACCCAGTACCTC. Translating gives CASSLVTGAQTQYL.

This clonotype has ten or more counts. The chain is built from TRBV20-1 and TRBJ1-2, with D perhaps matching TRBD1 (5 bases). Trimming shortened V by 5 bases and J by 3 bases, and 10 bases separated the two germline ends. The CDR3 spans 12 residues. Per germline, CDR1 DFQATT and CDR2 SNEGSKA (reference sequence). The CDR3 loop is CSAPGSHYGYTF. CDR3 sequence (DNA): TGCAGTGCTCCAGGGTCCCACTATGGCTACACCTTC.

About this clonotype: Sequence at one end of the junction differs from germline and may be a read error. CDR3 amino acids: CASSRGQVRYGYTF. The CDR3 nucleotides are TGTGCCAGCAGCCGAGGACAGGTTAGATATGGCTACACCTTC. The chain carries TRBV5-1 and TRBJ1-2; 7 bases fit TRBD1. The CDR3 is made up of 14 amino acids. Germline CDR1 is SGHRS and CDR2 is YFSETQ.

For this clonotype: At one end, the junction sequence differs from germline, possibly due to a read error. The chain combines TRBV10-3 with TRBJ1-1; D may be TRBD1 (6 bases). The germline gives CDR1 ENHRY, CDR2 SYGVKD. This CDR3 spans 13 amino acids. The CDR3 DNA reads TGTGCCAGCAGTGAATGGGGGGGCGCTGAAGCTTTCTTT. This sequence encodes CASSEWGGAEAFF.

This clonotype has more than one count but fewer than ten. The V call is TRBV7-2, the J call TRBJ1-2; D is undetermined. This CDR3 contains 14 residues. The V end was cut by 4 bases, the J end by 8 bases, with 17 bases between. From germline, CDR1 is SGHTA and CDR2 FQGNSA. DNA of the CDR3: TGTGCCAGCAGCTCCTGGGGTATCGCGAGAGGCTACACCTTC. Its protein product is CASSSWGIARGYTF. The full variable domain, with the rest looked up from reference TRBV7-2 and TRBJ1-2, is GAGVSQSPSNKVTEKGKDVELRCDPISGHTALYWYRQSLGQGLEFLIYFQGNSAPDKSGLPSDRFSAERTGGSVSTLTIQRTQQEDSAVYLCASSSWGIARGYTFGSGTRLTVV.

This clonotype was seen many times. This chain uses TRBV15 with TRBJ2-7; tentative D call: TRBD2 (5 bases). This CDR3 has 13 amino acids. Trimming shortened V by 6 bases and J by 3 bases, and 12 bases separated the two germline ends. The V gene's germline CDR1 is LNHNV and CDR2 YYDKDF (reference sequence). CDR3 loop: CATRGGSGYEQYF. The CDR3 DNA is TGTGCCACCAGGGGCGGGTCTGGCTACGAGCAGTACTTC.

The chain links TRBV6-2 or TRBV6-3 to TRBJ2-5, with TRBD1 matching 10 bases. The germline CDR1 and CDR2 sequences are MNHEY and SVGEGT. The CDR3 contains 16 residues. After removal of 0 bases from V and 5 bases from J, the junction contained 6 bases not matched to a gene. CDR3 sequence reads: CASSYSSTGGEETQYF. The CDR3 nucleotides read TGTGCCAGCAGTTACTCGTCGACAGGGGGCGAGGAGACCCAGTACTTC.

There are a few counts of this clonotype. V usage is TRBV2 and J usage is TRBJ1-1; D might be TRBD1 (5 bases). The CDR3 extends over 15 amino acids. CDR1 is SNHLY, CDR2 FYNNEI, per germline. V was trimmed by 3 bases and J by 1 base, leaving 12 bases between them. CDR3 sequence (DNA): TGTGCCAGCAGTGACGATGGCGGGGGGAACACTGAAGCTTTCTTT. Translating gives CASSDDGGGNTEAFF. The complete variable domain, with remaining parts taken from reference TRBV2 and TRBJ1-1, reads EPEVTQTPSHQVTQMGQEVILRCVPISNHLYFYWYRQILGQKVEFLVSFYNNEISEKSEIFDDQFSVERPDGSNFTLKIRSTKLEDSAMYFCASSDDGGGNTEAFFGQGTRLTVV.

The rearrangement links TRBV4-2 to TRBJ1-6, with D possibly being TRBD1 (5 bases). Germline CDR1 reads LGHNA; CDR2 reads YNFKEQ. The CDR3 has 18 residues. V lost 4 bases to trimming and J lost 2 bases, with 18 bases between them. The CDR3: CASSPGGGQLTYNSPLHF. CDR3 nucleotides: TGTGCCAGCAGCCCGGGGGGTGGGCAGCTAACCTATAATTCACCCCTCCACTTT.

The genes are TRBV14 and TRBJ2-7; D gene unclear. Germline V gene data show CDR1 as SGHDN and CDR2 as FVKESK. The CDR3 runs 14 residues. Trimming left V 1 base short and J 1 base short, with 8 bases between. CDR3 region: CASSQVRNSYEQYF. CDR3 coding DNA: TGTGCCAGCAGCCAAGTCAGAAATTCCTACGAGCAGTACTTC.